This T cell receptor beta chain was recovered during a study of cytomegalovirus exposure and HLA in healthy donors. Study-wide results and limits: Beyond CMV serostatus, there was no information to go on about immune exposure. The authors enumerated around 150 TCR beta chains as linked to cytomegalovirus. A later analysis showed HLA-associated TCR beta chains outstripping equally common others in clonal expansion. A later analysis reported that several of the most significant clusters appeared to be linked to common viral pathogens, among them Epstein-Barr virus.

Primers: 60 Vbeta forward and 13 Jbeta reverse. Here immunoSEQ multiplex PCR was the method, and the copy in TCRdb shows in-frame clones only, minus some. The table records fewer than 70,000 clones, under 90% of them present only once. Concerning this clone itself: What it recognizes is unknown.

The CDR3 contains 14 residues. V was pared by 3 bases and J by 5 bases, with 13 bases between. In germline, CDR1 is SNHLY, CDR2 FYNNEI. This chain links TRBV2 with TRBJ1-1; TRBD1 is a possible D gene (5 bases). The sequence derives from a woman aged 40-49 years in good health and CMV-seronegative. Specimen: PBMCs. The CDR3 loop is CASSEVGAGTEAFF. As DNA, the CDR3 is TGTGCCAGCAGTGAGGTAGGGGCAGGAACTGAAGCTTTCTTT.